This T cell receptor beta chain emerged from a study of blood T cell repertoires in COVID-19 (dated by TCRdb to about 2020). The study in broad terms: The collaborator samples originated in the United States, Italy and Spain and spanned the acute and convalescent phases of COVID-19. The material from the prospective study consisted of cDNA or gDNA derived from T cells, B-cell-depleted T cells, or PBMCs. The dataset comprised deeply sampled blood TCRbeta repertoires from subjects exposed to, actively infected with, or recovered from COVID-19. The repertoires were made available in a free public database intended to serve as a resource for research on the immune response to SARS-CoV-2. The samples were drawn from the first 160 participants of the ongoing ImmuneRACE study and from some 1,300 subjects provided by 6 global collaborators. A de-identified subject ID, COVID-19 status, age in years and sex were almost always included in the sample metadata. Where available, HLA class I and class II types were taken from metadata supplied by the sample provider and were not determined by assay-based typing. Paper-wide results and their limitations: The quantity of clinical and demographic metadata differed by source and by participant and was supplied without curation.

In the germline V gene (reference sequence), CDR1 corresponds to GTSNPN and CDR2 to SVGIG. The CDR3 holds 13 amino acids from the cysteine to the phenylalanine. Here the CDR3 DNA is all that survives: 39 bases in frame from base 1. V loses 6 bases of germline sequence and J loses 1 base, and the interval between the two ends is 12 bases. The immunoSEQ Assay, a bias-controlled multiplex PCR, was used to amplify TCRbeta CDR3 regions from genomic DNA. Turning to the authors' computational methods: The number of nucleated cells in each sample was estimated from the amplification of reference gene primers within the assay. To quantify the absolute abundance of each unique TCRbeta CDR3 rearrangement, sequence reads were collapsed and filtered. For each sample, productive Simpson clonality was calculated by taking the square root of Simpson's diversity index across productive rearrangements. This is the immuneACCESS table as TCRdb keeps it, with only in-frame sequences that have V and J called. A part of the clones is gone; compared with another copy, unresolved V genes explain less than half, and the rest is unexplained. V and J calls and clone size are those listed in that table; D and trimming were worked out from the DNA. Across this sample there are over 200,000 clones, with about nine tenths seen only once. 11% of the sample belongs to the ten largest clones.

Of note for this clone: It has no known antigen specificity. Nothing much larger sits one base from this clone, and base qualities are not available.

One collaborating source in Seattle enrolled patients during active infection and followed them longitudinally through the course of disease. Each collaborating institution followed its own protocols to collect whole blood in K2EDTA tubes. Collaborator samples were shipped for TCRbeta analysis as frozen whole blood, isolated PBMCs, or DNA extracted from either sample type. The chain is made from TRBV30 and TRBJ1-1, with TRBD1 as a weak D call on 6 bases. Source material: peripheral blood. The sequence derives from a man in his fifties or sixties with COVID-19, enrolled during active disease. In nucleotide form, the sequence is TGTGCCTGTCCCGGGACAAAGAACACTGAAGCTTTCTTT. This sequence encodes CACPGTKNTEAFF.